This T cell receptor (beta chain) appears in the sequencing data of a study of vaccination and CD4 T cells after COVID-19. Study-level information: Four females and six males made up the convalescents, two of whom were Hispanic. Control cultures were given a CEFX pool, an HIV-1 Nef pool, or no peptide. Study results and limitations: Convalescent patients saw a median about 85% of their reactive clones show up only after vaccination.

The Oncomine TCR Beta short-read assay sequenced DNA from cultured CD4+ T cells. Genomic DNA was taken out of cultured CD4+ T cells by extraction. TCRdb recomputed calls from the PCR reads with MiXCR, one row per CDR3 protein. The table records roughly 18,000 distinct CDR3 sequences, around 55% of them present only once. This clonotype showed up just a few times. No antigen is known for it. The V gene lost 0 bases and the J gene lost 8 bases, with 14 bases spanning the gap. The germline V gene has CDR1 SQVTM and CDR2 ANQGSEA. The CDR3 spans 14 residues. Indicated treatment: approximately 10-day PBMC culture with coronavirus spike peptide pools or control peptides (ViraFEST assay).

This sequence originates from a human donor who had recovered from COVID-19. The sequencing sample was made of CD4+ T cells from blood, cultured in vitro. The rearrangement links TRBV29-1 to TRBJ1-3, with D possibly matching TRBD1 (6 bases). The CDR3 loop reads CSVEDPGGGYTIYF. As DNA, the CDR3 is TGCAGCGTTGAAGATCCTGGGGGCGGGTACACCATATATTTT.